These T cell receptor beta chains were read from a single sample in a study of cytomegalovirus exposure and HLA in healthy donors. Clones were sequenced by immunoSEQ multiplex PCR, and TCRdb holds only the in-frame ones, with some missing. The data hold 150,000 to 200,000 clones, with 75% to 85% observed a single time. Sequenced material: PBMCs. These receptors originate from a man between 45 and 60 years old in good health and CMV-seropositive. Both conserved end residues are part of each CDR3. D genes are given only for firm matches. Size is stated for part of the rows, as once, few or many counts, or as a class when the clone is expanded.

size	V	J	D	DNA	CDR3
NA	TRBV13	TRBJ1-2	NA	TGTGCCAGCAGCCTCCCGGGGTATGGCTACACCTTC	CASSLPGYGYTF
NA	TRBV4-2	TRBJ2-1	TRBD2	TGTGCCAGCAGCCGGGGACTAGCGGGAGGTAGTTCCTACAATGAGCAGTTCTTC	CASSRGLAGGSSYNEQFF
NA	TRBV25-1	TRBJ1-1	NA	TGTGCCAGCGGGTACGGGAGGGGCACTGAAGCTTTCTTT	CASGYGRGTEAFF
NA	TRBV6-6	TRBJ1-5	TRBD1	TGTGCCAGCAGAGGAACAGGGGGAAATAGCAATCAGCCCCAGCATTTT	CASRGTGGNSNQPQHF
few	TRBV29-1	TRBJ1-2	NA	TGCAGCGTCGGGGGGGAGGGTGGCTACACCTTC	CSVGGEGGYTF
NA	TRBV7-3	TRBJ2-5	TRBD2	TGTGCCAGCAGCGCTCGTTCCGGGACTGGCGGGGGAGAGACCCAGTACTTC	CASSARSGTGGGETQYF
NA	TRBV30	TRBJ2-3	NA	TGTGCCTGGAGGAAACTGACTCAGACAGATACGCAGTATTTT	CAWRKLTQTDTQYF
NA	TRBV5-1	TRBJ2-1	NA	TGCGCCAGCAGCTTGGATCACTACAATGAGCAGTTCTTC	CASSLDHYNEQFF
NA	TRBV6-5	TRBJ1-3	NA	TGTGCCAGCAGTTCCGCCCAGGGATCTGGAAACACCATATATTTT	CASSSAQGSGNTIYF
NA	TRBV11-2	TRBJ2-1	NA	TGTGCCAGCAGCTCCAACAATGAGCAGTTCTTC	CASSSNNEQFF
NA	TRBV28	TRBJ1-6	NA	TGTGCCAGCAGCCCAGGGGTTGGCTCACCCCTCCACTTT	CASSPGVGSPLHF
once	TRBV5-1	TRBJ1-1	NA	TGCGCCAGCAGCTCGTCGGGGGTTGGGGGGACTGAAGCTTTCTTT	CASSSSGVGGTEAFF
NA	TRBV6-5	TRBJ1-5	TRBD1	TGTGCCAGCAGTTACAACGGACAGGATCAGCCCCAGCATTTT	CASSYNGQDQPQHF
NA	TRBV6-1	TRBJ1-5	NA	TGTGCCAGCACAAACAATCAGCCCCAGCATTTT	CASTNNQPQHF
NA	TRBV4-2	TRBJ2-5	NA	TGTGCCAGCAGCCAAGAACTGGGCGGGGAAGGGACCCAGTACTTC	CASSQELGGEGTQYF
NA	TRBV4-1	TRBJ1-5	TRBD1	TGCGCCAGCAGCCAAGCGGGACAGAGCAATCAGCCCCAGCATTTT	CASSQAGQSNQPQHF
NA	TRBV5-5	TRBJ1-5	NA	TGTGCCAGCAGCTTGGGATTAACGGTGGCGGCTAATCAGCCCCAGCATTTT	CASSLGLTVAANQPQHF
NA	TRBV25-1	TRBJ1-2	TRBD1	TGTGCCAGCGGACTGGACAGGTCTGGCTACACCTTC	CASGLDRSGYTF
NA	TRBV5-1	TRBJ2-3	NA	TGCGCCAGCAGCTTTAGAGCGGACCGCACAGATACGCAGTATTTT	CASSFRADRTDTQYF
NA	TRBV27	TRBJ1-2	TRBD1	TGTGCCAGCAGTTTCTCCGGGACAGGGGTGACTAACTATGGCTACACCTTC	CASSFSGTGVTNYGYTF
few	TRBV11-2	TRBJ2-7	NA	TGTGCCAGCAGCCTGGACAGATCCTACGAGCAGTACTTC	CASSLDRSYEQYF
NA	TRBV6-1	TRBJ2-5	TRBD2	TGTGCCATCATAGGGACTAGAAGAGAGACCCAGTACTTC	CAIIGTRRETQYF
NA	TRBV4-1	TRBJ1-2	TRBD1	TGTGCCAGCAGCCAAGGTCCCGGACAGGGCTATGGCTACACCTTC	CASSQGPGQGYGYTF
NA	TRBV5-1	TRBJ2-3	NA	TGCGCCAGCAGCTTCCGGGACAACACAGATACGCAGTATTTT	CASSFRDNTDTQYF
once	TRBV29-1	TRBJ2-1	TRBD1	TGCAGCGTCCTGGGGGCCGGGACAGGTTACAATGAGCAGTTCTTC	CSVLGAGTGYNEQFF
few	TRBV27	TRBJ2-1	TRBD2	TGTGCCAGCATCAAGGGACTAGCTCCCTACAATGAGCAGTTCTTC	CASIKGLAPYNEQFF
NA	TRBV4-1	TRBJ1-4	NA	TGCGCCAGCAGCCCCTGGACAGATAGCGATGAAAAACTGTTTTTT	CASSPWTDSDEKLFF
NA	TRBV6-1	TRBJ1-1	NA	TGTGCCAGCAGTCCCCGAGGCAGGGCTGCGGCTTTCTTT	CASSPRGRAAAFF
NA	TRBV6-6	TRBJ2-1	NA	TGTGCCAGCAGTTCGGGACTGCCGTACAATGAGCAGTTCTTC	CASSSGLPYNEQFF
NA	TRBV2	TRBJ1-2	NA	TGTGCCAGCACCCGGAGGGATGGCTACACCTTC	CASTRRDGYTF
NA	TRBV21-1	TRBJ2-7	NA	TGTGCCAGCAGCAGCTCCCTCCGACAGGCGCGCTACGAGCAGTACTTC	CASSSSLRQARYEQYF
NA	TRBV7-3	TRBJ2-2	NA	TGTGCCAGCAGCTTGTTAGTGACAGCCGGGGAGCTGTTTTTT	CASSLLVTAGELFF
few	TRBV20-1	TRBJ2-2	NA	TGCAGTGCTCGTAGGGGCGGGGAGCTGTTTTTT	CSARRGGELFF
NA	TRBV6-5	TRBJ1-4	NA	TGTGCCAGCAGTTTGGGCAGGGGAAATGAAAAACTGTTTTTT	CASSLGRGNEKLFF
NA	TRBV2	TRBJ2-5	TRBD2	TGTGCCAGCAGTGATGATAGCGGGAACTATGGGACCCAGTACTTC	CASSDDSGNYGTQYF
NA	TRBV6-5	TRBJ1-1	NA	TGTGCCAGCAGCCTGTCGAACACTGAAGCTTTCTTT	CASSLSNTEAFF
NA	TRBV6-5	TRBJ1-1	TRBD1	TGTGCCAGCAGTTACTCGGGACAGGGCACTGAAGCTTTCTTT	CASSYSGQGTEAFF
NA	TRBV11-3	TRBJ2-1	NA	TGTGCCAGCAGCTCCCGGGACGGGAGAGGGCAGCAGTTCTTC	CASSSRDGRGQQFF
NA	TRBV15	TRBJ2-2	NA	TGTGCCACCAGCGGCTACACCGGGGAGCTGTTTTTT	CATSGYTGELFF
once	TRBV5-8	TRBJ2-3	TRBD2	TGTGCCAGCAGTTTGGGACTAGCGGGGGGGCAGGAAGATACGCAGTATTTT	CASSLGLAGGQEDTQYF